The 14 T cell receptor beta chains presented below share a single source sample, sequenced in a study of T cells after somatic rescue of genetic block. Sequenced by immunoSEQ multiplex PCR; TCRdb stores in-frame clones only, minus some. This sample yields some 15,000 clones, of which about 71% are seen a single time; approximately 15% belongs to the top ten. The sample comprised peripheral blood mononuclear cells (PBMCs). These receptors all come from a boy aged 5-17 years.

This clone came up once. The chain is built from TRBV6-5 and TRBJ2-6; unclear D gene. V lost 0 bases and J lost 0, with 6 bases in between. Germline CDR1 and CDR2: MNHEY and SVGAGI. The CDR3 contains 16 residues. The CDR3 DNA is TGTGCCAGCAGTTACTCGACGGTCTCTGGGGCCAACGTCCTGACTTTC. Encoded protein: CASSYSTVSGANVLTF.

The rearrangement uses TRBV5-1 and TRBJ2-7; possible D gene TRBD2, 6 bases. CDR1 and CDR2 from the germline V gene are SGHRS and YFSETQ. V lost 6 bases to trimming and J lost 0 bases, with 22 bases between them. The CDR3 is 17 amino acids. This CDR3 is CASNTPGVEPPSYEQYF. In DNA, the CDR3 is TGCGCCAGCAACACTCCGGGAGTCGAGCCGCCCTCCTACGAGCAGTACTTC.

This rearrangement joins TRBV6-5 to TRBJ2-1; possibly TRBD1 for D (5 bases). The V end was cut by 5 bases, the J end by 7 bases, with 12 bases between. CDR3 length: 13 residues. The germline V gene encodes CDR1 MNHEY and CDR2 SVGAGI. CDR3 in DNA: TGTGCCAGCAGTCCTAGGGGCTTGAATGAGCAGTTCTTC. It yields the protein CASSPRGLNEQFF.

The gene calls are TRBV29-1 and TRBJ2-3; the match to TRBD2 covers 7 bases. Germline CDR1 reads SQVTM; CDR2 reads ANQGSEA. This CDR3 has 14 amino acids. The junction had 5 bases not matched to a gene; V was cut back by 4 bases and J by 1 base. The CDR3 is CSVAGLGGTDTQYF. CDR3 sequence (DNA): TGCAGCGTTGCAGGACTAGGAGGCACAGATACGCAGTATTTT.

The chain recombines TRBV2 with TRBJ1-2; a possible D gene is TRBD1 (5 bases). The V and J ends lost 3 bases and 9 bases respectively, with 11 bases between them. The CDR3 extends over 12 amino acids. Per germline, CDR1 SNHLY and CDR2 FYNNEI. In DNA, the CDR3 is TGTGCCAGCAGTGACGCGGGACCTCGCTACACCTTC. Residues: CASSDAGPRYTF.

Here the CDR3 DNA reads TGTGCCAGCAGTCGAGGGACAGGCGCGAACACTGAAGCTTTCTTT. It encodes CASSRGTGANTEAFF. V gene TRBV6-5 combines with J gene TRBJ1-1; TRBD1 matches at 8 bases. The CDR3 contains 15 residues. J lost 1 base, V lost 5 bases, and 6 bases had no gene match. The germline V gene encodes CDR1 MNHEY and CDR2 SVGAGI.

The chain combines TRBV21-1 with TRBJ2-7; whether TRBD1, the table's D call, matches the DNA was not checked. TRBV21-1 is a pseudogene locus. This CDR3 has 15 amino acids. This CDR3 reads CASKAGTASAYEQYF. DNA of the CDR3: TGTGCCAGCAAGGCCGGGACAGCTTCCGCTTACGAGCAGTACTTC.

In this sample, this clone turned up once. The chain joins TRBV10-2 to TRBJ2-3; TRBD2 matches 8 bases. Losses at the gene ends were 7 bases for V and 2 bases for J; bases not matched to a gene: 8. Per germline, CDR1 WSHSY and CDR2 SAAADI. This CDR3 is 15 amino acids long. CDR3 residues: CASTRTSGSTDTQYF. The CDR3 DNA sequence: TGCGCCAGCACCAGAACTAGCGGATCCACAGATACGCAGTATTTT.

The chain has TRBV6-5 and TRBJ2-2, with 8 bases that match TRBD1. The V gene end was trimmed by 2 bases and the J gene end by 7 bases; junction bases not matched to a gene: 6. Germline CDR1 is MNHEY and CDR2 is SVGAGI. The CDR3 loop spans 15 amino acids. The CDR3: CASSYIRGRGGELFF. The CDR3 DNA follows: TGTGCCAGCAGTTACATCAGGGGGCGCGGCGGGGAGCTGTTTTTT.

V and J are TRBV7-6 and TRBJ2-3; TRBD1 might be the D (5 bases). This CDR3 contains 15 residues. Germline V CDR1 and CDR2: SGHVS, FNYEAQ. Trimming removed 0 bases from V and 7 bases from J, with 14 bases in between. In DNA form, the CDR3 reads TGTGCCAGCAGCTTAGCACCTTCCAGGGTGAATACGCAGTATTTT. It codes for CASSLAPSRVNTQYF.

This clone was seen a few times. This chain uses TRBV27 with TRBJ2-1; a possible D gene is TRBD2 (5 bases). The germline V gene encodes CDR1 MNHEY and CDR2 SMNVEV (reference sequence). This CDR3 contains 15 residues. Trimming left V 4 bases short and J 0 bases short, with 10 bases between. In nucleotides, the CDR3 is TGTGCCAGCAGTTCCCGGGGAACCTCCTACAATGAGCAGTTCTTC. It codes for CASSSRGTSYNEQFF.

The chain is built from TRBV27 and TRBJ1-2; 9 positions match TRBD1. There are 16 residues in the CDR3. Germline-derived CDR1 and CDR2 are MNHEY and SMNVEV (reference sequence). With 6 bases clipped from V and 5 bases from J, the junction kept 13 bases outside the gene matches. CDR3 region: CASSPQGAYGYYGYTF. In nucleotides, the CDR3 is TGTGCCAGCAGCCCACAGGGGGCTTATGGCTATTATGGCTACACCTTC.

This clone was seen a few times. This chain uses TRBV5-6 with TRBJ1-1; TRBD1 aligns across 7 bases. This CDR3 has 15 amino acids. The ends lost 2 bases at V and 0 bases at J; junction bases unmatched: 4. Per the germline V gene, CDR1 is SGHDT and CDR2 is YYEEEE. CDR3 sequence reads: CASSLGGSLNTEAFF. The CDR3 nucleotides read TGTGCCAGCAGCTTAGGGGGCTCCCTGAACACTGAAGCTTTCTTT.

The chain carries TRBV11-2 and TRBJ2-3; 7 bases agree with TRBD2. The junction had 12 bases not matched to a gene; V was cut back by 5 bases and J by 4 bases. The CDR3 contains 16 residues. Looked up from germline, CDR1 is SGHAT and CDR2 is FQNNGV. The CDR3 DNA reads TGTGCCAGCAGCCGTTTTTCTAGCGGCCGGGCAGATACGCAGTATTTT. Amino acid sequence: CASSRFSSGRADTQYF.